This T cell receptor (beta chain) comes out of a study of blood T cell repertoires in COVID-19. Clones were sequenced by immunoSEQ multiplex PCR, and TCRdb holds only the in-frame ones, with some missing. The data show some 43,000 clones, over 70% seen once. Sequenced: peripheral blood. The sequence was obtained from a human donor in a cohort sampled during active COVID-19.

The CDR3 spells CASRAGEGSDTQYF. For the CDR3, the DNA is TGTGCCAGCAGAGCGGGAGAGGGCTCAGATACGCAGTATTTT. V is TRBV7-2 and J is TRBJ2-3; 8 bases match TRBD2. V lost 6 bases, J lost 4 bases, and 6 bases stayed unmatched. Germline V lookup: CDR1 SGHTA, CDR2 FQGNSA. The CDR3 spans 14 residues.